The clone carrying this T cell receptor (beta chain) was seen only a few times. The sample comes from a study of early T cells in non-severe SARS-CoV-2 infection. About the study: With bulk RNA from unsorted whole blood as input, sequencing yielded unpaired chains.

One entry per CDR3 protein, called by TCRdb with MiXCR from the 5' RACE reads. The table includes about 35,000 distinct CDR3 sequences, under 8% detected once. The V end was cut by 6 bases, the J end by 3 bases, with 18 bases between. This CDR3 is built from 15 residues. The germline gives CDR1 SGHTA, CDR2 FQGNSA. The TCR originated in an adult who was a healthcare worker with PCR-confirmed SARS-CoV-2 infection or an uninfected control (not recorded which). This chain joins TRBV7-2 and TRBJ2-7; perhaps TRBD1 as D (6 bases). Sequenced sample: whole blood. The CDR3 DNA reads TGTGCCAGCAGGAAAGAGGACAGCCCCTACTACGAGCAGTACTTC. Translating it yields CASRKEDSPYYEQYF. Full variable domain (rest looked up from reference TRBV7-2 and TRBJ2-7): GAGVSQSPSNKVTEKGKDVELRCDPISGHTALYWYRQSLGQGLEFLIYFQGNSAPDKSGLPSDRFSAERTGGSVSTLTIQRTQQEDSAVYLCASRKEDSPYYEQYFGPGTRLTVT.